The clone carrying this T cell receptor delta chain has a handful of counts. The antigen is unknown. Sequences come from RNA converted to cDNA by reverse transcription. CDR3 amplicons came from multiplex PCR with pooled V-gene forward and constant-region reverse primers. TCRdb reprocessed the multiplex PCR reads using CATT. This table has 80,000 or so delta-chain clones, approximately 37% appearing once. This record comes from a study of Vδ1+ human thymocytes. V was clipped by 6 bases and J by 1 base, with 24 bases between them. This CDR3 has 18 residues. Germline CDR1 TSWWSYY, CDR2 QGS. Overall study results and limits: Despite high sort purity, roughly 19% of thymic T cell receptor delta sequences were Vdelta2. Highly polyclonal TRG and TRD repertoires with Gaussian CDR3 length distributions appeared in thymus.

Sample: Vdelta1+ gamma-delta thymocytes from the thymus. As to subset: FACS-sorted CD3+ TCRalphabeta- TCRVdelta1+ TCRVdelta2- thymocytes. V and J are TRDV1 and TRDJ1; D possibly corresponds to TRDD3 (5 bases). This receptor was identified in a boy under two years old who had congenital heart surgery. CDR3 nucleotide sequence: TGTGCTCTTGGTGGGCAGGGGACCCGTACTAGACTCACCGATAAACTCATCTTT. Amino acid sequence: CALGGQGTRTRLTDKLIF.